This TCR beta chain came from a study of blood T cell repertoires in COVID-19. TCRdb's copy holds only in-frame clones and misses some; the assay was immunoSEQ multiplex PCR. Of 150,000 to 200,000 clones detected, approximately 80% appear once; the ten largest clones hold less than 5.5%. V trimming: 5 bases; J trimming: 1 base; junction bases outside the gene matches: 4. CDR3 length equals 15 residues. From germline, CDR1 is KGHSH and CDR2 LQKENI. The receptor was derived from a woman aged 55-70 years with acute COVID-19. The sequenced sample consisted of PBMCs or T cells enriched from blood (not recorded which). The V gene is TRBV18, the J gene TRBJ2-7; 11 bases map to TRBD1. The CDR3 DNA sequence: TGTGCCAGCTCAGCGGGACAGGGGGAGTCCTACGAGCAGTACTTC. The encoded protein is CASSAGQGESYEQYF.